These 30 T cell receptor beta chains came from one sample sequenced in a study of human T cells and chemical hapten exposure. TCRdb used MiXCR to reprocess the RACE reads, holding one entry per CDR3 protein. The sample holds 60,000 to 65,000 distinct CDR3 sequences; roughly 9.6% are singletons and the top ten take about 2%. Time point described: patch test 3, about 24 weeks after DPC sensitization. Sample treatment: therapeutic diphenylcyclopropenone sensitization with weekly scalp DPC. This specimen was whole blood, taken in connection with sensitization to the hapten diphenylcyclopropenone (DPC). These receptor sequences come from a woman under 40 with alopecia areata. Some clones in this sample may be carry-over from other donors' samples.

This clonotype has a count of ten or more. The chain carries TRBV7-9 and TRBJ1-6; tentative D call: TRBD1 (6 bases). Trimming left V 5 bases short and J 6 bases short, with 14 bases between. This CDR3 is built from 15 residues. Germline CDR1 is SEHNR and CDR2 is FQNEAQ (reference sequence). The chain's CDR3 is CASSPRDTPNSPLHF. The CDR3 nucleotides read TGTGCCAGCAGCCCCCGGGACACACCTAATTCACCCCTCCACTTT. Supplemented by reference TRBV7-9 and TRBJ1-6, the full variable domain reads DTGVSQNPRHKITKRGQNVTFRCDPISEHNRLYWYRQTLGQGPEFLTYFQNEAQLEKSRLLSDRFSAERPKGSFSTLEIQRTEQGDSAMYLCASSPRDTPNSPLHFGNGTRLTVT.

This clonotype has a handful of counts. This sequence joins TRBV27 and TRBJ1-2; D possibly corresponds to TRBD1 (5 bases). The CDR3 spans 14 residues. The V gene's germline CDR1 is MNHEY and CDR2 SMNVEV (reference sequence). V was clipped by 6 bases and J by 0 bases, with 11 bases between them. The CDR3 here is CASRDPTANYGYTF. For the CDR3, the DNA is TGTGCCAGCAGAGACCCGACAGCTAACTATGGCTACACCTTC.

This chain connects TRBV6-6 to TRBJ1-2; D possibly corresponds to TRBD1 (5 bases). The CDR3 consists of 13 residues. CDR1 MNHNY and CDR2 SVGAGI come from the germline V gene (reference sequence). V was trimmed by 2 bases and J by 4 bases, leaving 8 bases between them. The CDR3 DNA reads TGTGCCAGCAGTTACGGGGGAAGCTATGGCTACACCTTC. This translates into CASSYGGSYGYTF.

V usage is TRBV28 and J usage is TRBJ1-1, with D unclear. Trimming cost V 10 bases and J 1 base, with 13 bases left between them. This CDR3 comprises 13 residues. The V gene's germline CDR1 is MDHEN and CDR2 SYDVKM. CDR3 region: CAILGLGNTEAFF. For the CDR3, the DNA is TGTGCCATACTCGGATTGGGGAACACTGAAGCTTTCTTT.

Only a few counts were recorded for this clonotype. The chain combines TRBV20-1 with TRBJ1-5; TRBD1 aligns across 8 bases. The CDR3 is 15 amino acids. V lost 1 base, J lost 2 bases, and 4 bases stayed unmatched. The germline V gene encodes CDR1 DFQATT and CDR2 SNEGSKA (reference sequence). The CDR3 DNA reads as TGCAGTGCTAGAGCCCCGACAGGGGGCAATCAGCCCCAGCATTTT. Translated: CSARAPTGGNQPQHF.

This clonotype is labeled medium-sized. The CDR3 sequence: CSARDSHSATNYGYTF. The CDR3 coding sequence is TGCAGTGCTAGAGATAGTCACAGTGCGACTAACTATGGCTACACCTTC. The gene calls are TRBV20-1 and TRBJ1-2, with unresolved D. Trimming took 0 bases from V and 0 from J, leaving 14 bases between them. Germline V lookup: CDR1 DFQATT, CDR2 SNEGSKA (reference sequence). CDR3 length equals 16 residues.

This clonotype was counted a few times. This chain connects TRBV7-6 to TRBJ1-3; D unclear. From germline, CDR1 is SGHVS and CDR2 FNYEAQ. The CDR3 runs to 14 residues. V was pared by 5 bases and J by 1 base, with 9 bases between. DNA of the CDR3: TGTGCCAGCAGCCCCTACGATTCTGGAAACACCATATATTTT. This codes for CASSPYDSGNTIYF.

The rearrangement joins TRBV5-1 to TRBJ2-5, with a possible D match to TRBD2 (5 bases). CDR1 is SGHRS, CDR2 YFSETQ, per germline. Trimming took 6 bases from V and 4 from J, leaving 13 bases between them. This CDR3 comprises 13 residues. The CDR3 DNA sequence: TGCGCCAGCAACCCCGTGGCGGGAGAGACCCAGTACTTC. This translates into CASNPVAGETQYF.

The chain uses TRBV5-1 and TRBJ1-1, with D hard to call. The germline gives CDR1 SGHRS, CDR2 YFSETQ. V gave up 4 bases and J gave up 0 bases, with 10 bases separating them. This CDR3 region has 14 residues. The CDR3 is CASSVDGMNTEAFF. CDR3 bases: TGCGCCAGCAGCGTGGACGGAATGAACACTGAAGCTTTCTTT.

The chain employs TRBV20-1 and TRBJ1-3; 7 positions match TRBD1. Germline-derived CDR1 and CDR2 are DFQATT and SNEGSKA (reference sequence). CDR3 size: 13 residues. The J segment lost 4 bases and the V segment lost 4 bases, leaving 4 bases of the junction unmatched. The CDR3, as DNA: TGCAGTGCTACCGGGACAGTAGGAAACACCATATATTTT. This codes for CSATGTVGNTIYF.

V is TRBV30 and J is TRBJ1-5, with D possibly TRBD1 on 5 matching bases. Germline assignment: CDR1 GTSNPN and CDR2 SVGIG (reference sequence). The CDR3 contains 14 residues. The V end was cut by 5 bases, the J end by 6 bases, with 17 bases between. In DNA form, the CDR3 reads TGTGCCTGGCATAAAGGGGCTCCGACTCAGCCCCAGCATTTT. Residues: CAWHKGAPTQPQHF.

This rearrangement joins TRBV5-1 to TRBJ2-1; 12 bases are a match to TRBD2. J was trimmed by 4 bases and V by 2 bases; bases with no gene match: 4. CDR3 length: 16 amino acids. Germline V lookup: CDR1 SGHRS, CDR2 YFSETQ. The CDR3 region is CASSFSLAGGYNEQFF. The CDR3 coding sequence is TGCGCCAGCAGCTTTTCTCTAGCGGGAGGGTACAATGAGCAGTTCTTC.

The chain uses TRBV19 and TRBJ2-7; 11 bases agree with TRBD2. The V gene's germline CDR1 is LNHDA and CDR2 SQIVND (reference sequence). V was clipped by 4 bases and J by 2 bases; unmatched bases: 4. The CDR3 loop spans 15 amino acids. The CDR3 coding sequence is TGTGCCAGTAGTACATCGACTAGCGGGACCTACGAGCAGTACTTC. Protein: CASSTSTSGTYEQYF.

This clonotype occurred many times. The rearrangement joins TRBV6-5 to TRBJ1-2; possibly TRBD1 for D (5 bases). The germline V and J ends were trimmed by 5 bases and 4 bases, with 17 bases remaining between them. CDR1 is MNHEY, CDR2 SVGAGI, per germline. The CDR3 has 15 amino acids. The CDR3, as DNA: TGTGCCAGCAGTCGCAGGGTCGCAGGACGCTATGGCTACACCTTC. It is translated as CASSRRVAGRYGYTF.

This clonotype turned up a few times. The chain links TRBV6-2 or TRBV6-3 to TRBJ2-4; 7 bases map to TRBD2. V dropped 5 bases and J dropped 0; count of bases not matched to a gene: 7. In germline, CDR1 is MNHEY, CDR2 SVGEGT. This CDR3 spans 16 amino acids. CDR3 protein: CASSGSGGLAKNIQYF. The DNA of the CDR3 is TGTGCCAGCAGTGGGTCGGGAGGTTTAGCCAAAAACATTCAGTACTTC.

This clonotype has a handful of counts. The V and J genes are TRBV2 and TRBJ1-4; D unclear. Germline CDR1 SNHLY, CDR2 FYNNEI. The CDR3 totals 15 residues. V dropped 0 bases and J dropped 7 bases, with 12 bases sitting between them. CDR3 DNA: TGTGCCAGCAGTGAAGCGGGAAGGGCTGGTGAAAAACTGTTTTTT. Translated: CASSEAGRAGEKLFF.

The rearrangement links TRBV5-6 to TRBJ2-1, with 7 bases matching TRBD2. The CDR3 consists of 14 residues. J lost 6 bases, V lost 1 base, and 4 bases had no gene match. From germline, CDR1 is SGHDT and CDR2 YYEEEE. The CDR3 loop reads CASSLPSGINEQFF. CDR3 nucleotide sequence: TGTGCCAGCAGCTTGCCTAGCGGAATCAATGAGCAGTTCTTC.

The chain is built from TRBV29-1 and TRBJ1-2; 7 bases map to TRBD1. CDR1 SQVTM and CDR2 ANQGSEA come from the germline V gene. J was trimmed by 4 bases and V by 7 bases; bases with no gene match: 6. This CDR3 has 12 residues. DNA for the CDR3: TGCAGCGGGCGACAGGGCCGCTATGGCTACACCTTC. Amino acids: CSGRQGRYGYTF.

This clonotype turned up a few times. The gene calls are TRBV7-9 and TRBJ2-7, with D maybe TRBD2 (5 bases). V was clipped by 0 bases and J by 3 bases, with 6 bases between them. Germline V gene sequence: CDR1 SEHNR, CDR2 FQNEAQ (reference sequence). CDR3 length: 13 amino acids. The chain's CDR3 is CASSLAGLYEQYF. The CDR3 coding sequence is TGTGCCAGCAGCTTAGCCGGACTCTACGAGCAGTACTTC.

This clonotype was recorded at least ten times. The chain carries TRBV10-3 and TRBJ2-3, with TRBD2 matching 11 bases. V was clipped by 4 bases and J by 4 bases; unmatched bases: 4. Germline CDR1 is ENHRY and CDR2 is SYGVKD. There are 15 residues in the CDR3. CDR3 residues: CAISVATSGADTQYF. In DNA, the CDR3 is TGTGCCATCAGTGTCGCGACTAGCGGGGCAGATACGCAGTATTTT.

This clonotype came up a few times. This chain joins TRBV10-3 and TRBJ1-5; no clear D. The CDR3 has 12 amino acids. Germline values: CDR1 ENHRY, CDR2 SYGVKD. Deletions cut 4 bases from V and 9 bases from J, with 10 bases between. This CDR3 is CAISVGTRPQHF. The CDR3 DNA follows: TGTGCCATCAGTGTGGGCACGAGGCCCCAGCATTTT.

This clonotype showed up just a few times. This sequence joins TRBV5-1 and TRBJ2-7, with D maybe TRBD2 (6 bases). Germline V gene data show CDR1 as SGHRS and CDR2 as YFSETQ. Between the trimmed V and J ends, which lost 2 bases and 4 bases, there was a span of 13 bases. This CDR3 has 14 residues. As DNA, the CDR3 is TGCGCCAGCAGCTTTGGTGGGGGGAATTACGAGCAGTACTTC. Encoded protein: CASSFGGGNYEQYF.

In this sample, this clonotype turned up a few times. The CDR3: CASSRHRDGETQYF. CDR3 DNA sequence: TGTGCCAGTAGCCGGCATCGGGACGGAGAGACCCAGTACTTC. J is TRBJ2-5 and V is TRBV19, with D perhaps matching TRBD1 or TRBD2 (5 bases each). The CDR3 is 14 amino acids. The V gene lost 6 bases and the J gene lost 4 bases, with 15 bases spanning the gap. From germline, CDR1 is LNHDA and CDR2 SQIVND (reference sequence).

The rearrangement joins TRBV19 to TRBJ1-1, with 10 bases aligning to TRBD1. Germline V gene sequence: CDR1 LNHDA, CDR2 SQIVND (reference sequence). The trim removed 7 bases at V and 5 bases at J, leaving 7 bases unmatched. CDR3 length: 14 amino acids. The CDR3, as DNA: TGTGCCAGTACCCCGGGACAGGGGATGACTGAAGCTTTCTTT. This translates into CASTPGQGMTEAFF.

This clonotype was seen repeatedly, ten times or more. V and J are TRBV6-1 and TRBJ2-2; D is undetermined. Germline CDR1 and CDR2: MNHNS and SASEGT. Trimming shortened V by 10 bases and J by 6 bases, and 12 bases separated the two germline ends. The CDR3 sequence is 12 residues long. The DNA for the CDR3 is TGTGCCACCAACTCGCTAGCCGGGGAGCTGTTTTTT. It is translated as CATNSLAGELFF.

This clonotype has ten or more counts. The chain combines TRBV10-3 with TRBJ1-1; D is possibly TRBD1 (6 bases). Germline V gene sequence: CDR1 ENHRY, CDR2 SYGVKD. CDR3 length equals 18 residues. Trimming took 2 bases from V and 0 from J, leaving 19 bases between them. The CDR3 bases are TGTGCCATCAGTGAGGGGACCGGGGAACAGGGAATGAACACTGAAGCTTTCTTT. It specifies CAISEGTGEQGMNTEAFF.

The rearrangement uses TRBV10-3 and TRBJ1-1; D gene unclear. CDR3 size: 14 residues. The germline gives CDR1 ENHRY, CDR2 SYGVKD. V lost 6 bases to trimming and J lost 1 base, with 12 bases between them. The CDR3, as DNA: TGTGCCATCAGCCGGTCTGGGGAGAACACTGAAGCTTTCTTT. This translates into CAISRSGENTEAFF.

This clonotype showed up just a few times. The CDR3 is CASSPAVGNTEAFF. The CDR3 bases are TGTGCCAGCAGCCCAGCCGTGGGGAACACTGAAGCTTTCTTT. The gene calls are TRBV6-2 or TRBV6-3 and TRBJ1-1; D gene ambiguous. This CDR3 contains 14 residues. CDR1 and CDR2 (germline): MNHEY, SVGEGT. V lost 6 bases, J lost 1 base, and 12 bases lay in between.

The chain has TRBV3-1 and TRBJ2-7, with 11 bases matching TRBD2. CDR1 LGHDT and CDR2 YNNKEL come from the germline V gene (reference sequence). There are 15 residues in the CDR3. The trim removed 5 bases at V and 4 bases at J, leaving 7 bases unmatched. Here the CDR3 reads CASSFSGGGRYEQYF. The CDR3 DNA reads TGTGCCAGCAGCTTTAGCGGGGGGGGCCGTTACGAGCAGTACTTC.

This clonotype was counted a few times. The rearrangement joins TRBV28 to TRBJ1-1, with D perhaps TRBD1 (6 bases). The CDR3 loop spans 11 amino acids. CDR1 and CDR2 (germline): MDHEN, SYDVKM. Between the trimmed V and J ends, which lost 6 bases and 9 bases, there was a span of 11 bases. The CDR3 sequence: CASRVTGKAFF. In DNA form, the CDR3 reads TGTGCCAGCAGAGTTACAGGGAAAGCTTTCTTT.